The 21 T cell receptor beta chains in this list originate from one sample, sequenced in a study of tumor-infiltrating lymphocytes in localized non-small cell lung cancer. TCRdb's table, derived via immunoSEQ multiplex PCR, lists solely in-frame clones and lacks some. This repertoire shows around 14,000 clones, roughly 79% found once; its top ten account for around 2.6%. Sequenced: lung tumor tissue. The receptors come from a human donor with non-small cell lung cancer.

This clone turned up a few times. V usage is TRBV27 and J usage is TRBJ2-7, with 8 bases identical to TRBD2. V was clipped by 3 bases and J by 0 bases; unmatched bases: 13. Germline V gives CDR1 MNHEY, CDR2 SMNVEV (reference sequence). The CDR3 sequence is 18 residues long. CDR3 amino acids: CASSLGLAGGSHSYEQYF. DNA for the CDR3: TGTGCCAGCAGTTTGGGGCTAGCGGGCGGATCTCACTCCTACGAGCAGTACTTC.

The V and J genes are TRBV7-8 and TRBJ1-2; the D is unclear. Germline values: CDR1 SGHVS, CDR2 FQNEAQ. The V and J ends lost 5 bases and 8 bases respectively, with 9 bases between them. CDR3 length equals 11 residues. CDR3 protein: CASSQGGGYTF. CDR3 DNA sequence: TGTGCCAGCAGCCAAGGTGGGGGCTACACCTTC.

This clone showed up just once. This chain uses TRBV30 with TRBJ1-5; D not resolved. V dropped 2 bases and J dropped 3 bases, with 14 bases sitting between them. Germline V lookup: CDR1 GTSNPN, CDR2 SVGIG (reference sequence). The CDR3 consists of 15 residues. Here the CDR3 reads CAWSPVGRNNQPQHF. CDR3 in DNA: TGTGCCTGGAGTCCAGTCGGACGGAACAATCAGCCCCAGCATTTT.

This chain uses TRBV4-3 with TRBJ1-3; D might be TRBD1 (5 bases). CDR3 length equals 16 residues. V was pared by 2 bases and J by 4 bases, with 15 bases between. The germline gives CDR1 LGHNA, CDR2 YSLEER. The CDR3 sequence is CASSQQSTGTGNTIYF. As DNA, the CDR3 is TGCGCCAGCAGCCAACAAAGTACGGGGACGGGAAACACCATATATTTT.

The chain has TRBV5-8 and TRBJ2-7, with D unclear. The length of the CDR3 is 12 residues. CDR1 is SGHTS, CDR2 YDEGEE, per germline. Between the trimmed V and J ends, which lost 1 base and 3 bases, there was a span of 5 bases. The CDR3 DNA is TGTGCCAGCAGCTTGCTTGGCTACGAGCAGTACTTC. Amino acid sequence: CASSLLGYEQYF.

The gene calls are TRBV30 and TRBJ2-7, with a possible D match to TRBD2 (5 bases). Trimming removed 3 bases at V and 4 bases at J, with 13 bases between. The CDR3 contains 13 residues. The germline V gene has CDR1 GTSNPN and CDR2 SVGIG (reference sequence). The DNA for the CDR3 is TGTGCCTGGAGCCCCCTTCCGGGGTACGAGCAGTACTTC. It codes for CAWSPLPGYEQYF.

V usage is TRBV7-2 and J usage is TRBJ2-1, with 9 bases aligning to TRBD2. There are 15 residues in the CDR3. V lost 2 bases, J lost 10 bases, and 9 bases stayed unmatched. CDR1 and CDR2 from the germline V gene are SGHTA and FQGNSA. CDR3 nucleotide sequence: TGTGCCAGCAGCTTAACTCGCGGGAGGGCCGGGGAGCAGTTCTTC. Protein: CASSLTRGRAGEQFF. The full variable domain, with the rest looked up from reference TRBV7-2 and TRBJ2-1, is GAGVSQSPSNKVTEKGKDVELRCDPISGHTALYWYRQSLGQGLEFLIYFQGNSAPDKSGLPSDRFSAERTGGSVSTLTIQRTQQEDSAVYLCASSLTRGRAGEQFFGPGTRLTVL.

This clone appeared a few times. This chain joins TRBV5-1 and TRBJ1-1; the D is unclear. Trimming cost V 0 bases and J 4 bases, with 13 bases left between them. This CDR3 region has 15 residues. Germline lookup yields CDR1 SGHRS and CDR2 YFSETQ. The CDR3 reads CASSLEVTAGTEAFF. DNA of the CDR3: TGCGCCAGCAGCTTGGAAGTGACGGCGGGCACTGAAGCTTTCTTT.

The chain's CDR3 is CASSLSLPVAFF. Here the CDR3 DNA reads TGTGCCAGCAGTTTATCTCTCCCAGTAGCTTTCTTT. This chain connects TRBV28 to TRBJ1-1; no clear D gene. Germline loops: CDR1 MDHEN, CDR2 SYDVKM. V gave up 1 base and J gave up 10 bases, with 10 bases separating them. The CDR3 covers 12 residues.

This chain links TRBV7-6 with TRBJ2-5; D perhaps matches TRBD1 (5 bases). V was clipped by 5 bases and J by 2 bases, with 15 bases between them. Germline values: CDR1 SGHVS, CDR2 FNYEAQ. The CDR3 covers 15 residues. The CDR3 loop reads CASSPDSSNQETQYF. In DNA form, the CDR3 reads TGTGCCAGCAGCCCAGACAGTTCGAATCAAGAGACCCAGTACTTC.

This chain joins TRBV30 and TRBJ2-3; TRBD2 aligns across 10 bases. The V segment lost 0 bases and the J segment 0 bases; nucleotides outside the gene matches: 6. The CDR3 sequence is 17 residues long. The germline V gene encodes CDR1 GTSNPN and CDR2 SVGIG (reference sequence). The CDR3 region has the DNA TGTGCCTGGAGTGTACGCAGGACTAGCGGCAGCACAGATACGCAGTATTTT. It codes for CAWSVRRTSGSTDTQYF.

This sequence joins TRBV6-5 and TRBJ2-7; 11 bases fit TRBD1. CDR3 length equals 16 residues. Trimming removed 6 bases from V and 0 bases from J; junction bases left unmatched: 7. CDR1 and CDR2 from the germline V gene are MNHEY and SVGAGI. Written as DNA, the CDR3 is TGTGCCAGCAGGTACAGGACAGGGGGCACCTCCTACGAGCAGTACTTC. Translation: CASRYRTGGTSYEQYF.

The V call is TRBV19, the J call TRBJ2-1; 11 bases are shared with TRBD1. The J segment lost 4 bases and the V segment lost 3 bases, leaving 2 bases of the junction unmatched. The CDR3 sequence is 15 residues long. CDR1 and CDR2 (germline): LNHDA, SQIVND (reference sequence). The CDR3 sequence is CASSMGQGGYNEQFF. The CDR3 bases are TGTGCCAGTAGTATGGGACAGGGGGGGTACAATGAGCAGTTCTTC.

The rearrangement uses TRBV7-2 and TRBJ2-7, with TRBD2 as a possible D gene (7 bases). This CDR3 has 15 amino acids. Trimming pared 5 bases from V and 3 bases from J, leaving 17 bases between. The germline CDR1 and CDR2 sequences are SGHTA and FQGNSA. The CDR3 sequence: CASSPPTRGGYEQYF. CDR3 in DNA: TGTGCCAGCAGCCCCCCGACTAGGGGGGGCTACGAGCAGTACTTC.

The chain has TRBV30 and TRBJ1-4, with D unresolved. Germline loops: CDR1 GTSNPN, CDR2 SVGIG (reference sequence). Trimming removed 1 base at V and 11 bases at J, with 11 bases between. The CDR3 spans 12 residues. The CDR3 DNA follows: TGTGCCTGGAGTGAAACGGTTGGGAAACTGTTTTTT. It yields the protein CAWSETVGKLFF.

This clone has more than one count but fewer than ten. The chain joins TRBV12-5 to TRBJ1-1, with D hard to call. V lost 5 bases to trimming and J lost 11 bases, with 15 bases between them. CDR1 is LGHNT and CDR2 is FRNRAP in the germline V gene. The CDR3 consists of 12 residues. The CDR3 nucleotides are TGTGCTAGTGGTCAACCTGGGGTAGGGGCTTTCTTT. This encodes CASGQPGVGAFF.

In DNA, the CDR3 is TGTGCCAGTAGGGGGGCATCTGAAGCTTTCTTT. This gives the protein CASRGASEAFF. V and J are TRBV6-5 and TRBJ1-1, with D tentatively TRBD1 (6 bases). Trimming pared 9 bases from V and 6 bases from J, leaving 11 bases between. There are 11 residues in the CDR3. Germline CDR1 is MNHEY and CDR2 is SVGAGI.

This clone occurred once. The chain employs TRBV5-4 and TRBJ1-2; no clear D. V was trimmed by 3 bases and J by 8 bases, leaving 20 bases between them. Germline values: CDR1 SGHNT, CDR2 YYREEE (reference sequence). CDR3 length equals 15 residues. This chain's CDR3 is CASSSPARANGGYTF. The CDR3 coding sequence is TGTGCCAGCAGCTCCCCAGCCCGTGCCAACGGAGGCTACACCTTC.

CDR3 protein: CAWKKSTGNTEAFF. Here the CDR3 DNA reads TGTGCCTGGAAGAAAAGTACAGGGAACACTGAAGCTTTCTTT. J is TRBJ1-1 and V is TRBV30, with D possibly being TRBD1 (5 bases). The CDR3 sequence is 14 residues long. Deletions cut 4 bases from V and 1 base from J, with 13 bases between. Germline V lookup: CDR1 GTSNPN, CDR2 SVGIG (reference sequence).

The genes are TRBV7-8 and TRBJ2-7, with D possibly being TRBD1 (5 bases). Trimming stripped 5 bases from V and 2 bases from J, with 13 bases between. The germline V gene encodes CDR1 SGHVS and CDR2 FQNEAQ. The CDR3 totals 14 residues. This chain's CDR3 is CASSHFETAYEQYF. The CDR3 region has the DNA TGTGCCAGCAGCCACTTTGAGACAGCCTACGAGCAGTACTTC.

V gene TRBV18 combines with J gene TRBJ1-2, with D perhaps matching TRBD1 (6 bases). The germline V gene encodes CDR1 KGHSH and CDR2 LQKENI. The CDR3 length is 13 residues. Deletions cut 3 bases from V and 7 bases from J, with 12 bases between. The CDR3 loop is CASSPSDSRGYTF. In nucleotides, the CDR3 is TGTGCCAGCTCACCTTCGGACAGCCGTGGCTACACCTTC.